The 3 T cell receptor beta chains in this list originate from one sample, sequenced in a study of blood T cell repertoires in COVID-19 (dated by TCRdb to 2020 to 2021). Receptor libraries were prepared by the immunoSEQ multiplex PCR assay. TCRdb obtained this table from immuneACCESS and retained in-frame rearrangements with V and J assigned. These tables miss some clones; where compared with another copy, unresolved V genes account for less than half of the shortfall, and the remainder is unexplained. Present in this sample are about 140,000 clones, about nine tenths of which were seen just once. The top ten constitute about 10% of the sample. The sample comprised peripheral blood. These receptors were taken from a man between 45 and 60 years old with active or convalescent COVID-19.

The rearrangement links TRBV9 to TRBJ2-1, with D possibly TRBD2 on 5 matching bases. Germline CDR1 and CDR2: SGDLS and YYNGEE. The length of the CDR3 is 14 residues. V was pared by 0 bases and J by 9 bases, with 13 bases between. The CDR3: CASSVAPERGEQFF. CDR3 nucleotide sequence: TGTGCCAGCAGCGTAGCTCCCGAACGGGGTGAGCAGTTCTTC. The whole variable domain, remainder taken from reference TRBV9 and TRBJ2-1, is DSGVTQTPKHLITATGQRVTLRCSPRSGDLSVYWYQQSLDQGLQFLIQYYNGEERAKGNILERFSAQQFPDLHSELNLSSLELGDSALYFCASSVAPERGEQFFGPGTRLTVL.

The chain links TRBV5-8 to TRBJ2-1; 7 nucleotides agree with TRBD2. CDR3 size: 15 residues. Germline V gene sequence: CDR1 SGHTS, CDR2 YDEGEE. Losses at the gene ends were 4 bases for V and 6 bases for J; bases not matched to a gene: 10. Here the CDR3 DNA reads TGTGCCAGCAGCGCGGAGCGGGGAGTATTCAATGAGCAGTTCTTC. It translates to CASSAERGVFNEQFF.

The J gene is TRBJ1-5, the V gene TRBV18; TRBD1 agrees at 8 bases. V was clipped by 3 bases and J by 5 bases; unmatched bases: 3. The CDR3 totals 14 residues. The germline gives CDR1 KGHSH, CDR2 LQKENI. The CDR3 is CASSPGQGDQPQHF. CDR3 nucleotide sequence: TGTGCCAGCTCACCCGGACAGGGCGATCAGCCCCAGCATTTT.